One and the same sample provided the 20 T cell receptor beta chains below, sequenced in a study of T cell responses to AZD1222 COVID-19 vaccine. Some clones are missing from TCRdb's copy, which holds only in-frame ones; the method was immunoSEQ multiplex PCR. The sample has about 150,000 clones, about 92% seen once. This specimen was peripheral blood, taken 28 days after the second AZD1222 dose. The receptors come from an adult who received the AZD1222 COVID-19 vaccine.

The chain uses TRBV24-1 and TRBJ1-6, with TRBD1 matching 7 bases. The CDR3 covers 14 residues. Germline CDR1 reads KGHDR; CDR2 reads SFDVKD. Germline trimming cut 3 bases from V and 12 bases from J; bases unmatched to any gene: 7. The CDR3 nucleotides are TGTGCCACCAGTGATGGGCAGGGGGTCGGACCCCTCCACTTT. Translated, it gives CATSDGQGVGPLHF.

The chain carries TRBV3-1 (or the pseudogene TRBV3-2) and TRBJ2-7, with 8 bases that match TRBD2. CDR1 is LGHDT and CDR2 is YNNKEL in the germline V gene (reference sequence). V lost 4 bases, J lost 3 bases, and 5 bases stayed unmatched. The CDR3 covers 14 residues. Written as DNA, the CDR3 is TGTGCCAGCAGCCCGGGACTAGAGTTCTACGAGCAGTACTTC. Translation: CASSPGLEFYEQYF.

In DNA form, the CDR3 reads TGCGCCAGCAGCTTGGTACCGGGACAGGAGGGATCCGAACTGTTTTTT. It is translated as CASSLVPGQEGSELFF. The chain links TRBV5-1 to TRBJ1-4; 8 bases are shared with TRBD1. The CDR3 length is 16 residues. The germline V gene has CDR1 SGHRS and CDR2 YFSETQ. Trimming at V came to 0 bases and at J to 12 bases, leaving 13 bases not matched to a gene. The full variable domain, its missing parts supplied by reference TRBV5-1 and TRBJ1-4, is KAGVTQTPRYLIKTRGQQVTLSCSPISGHRSVSWYQQTPGQGLQFLFEYFSETQRNKGNFPGRFSGRQFSNSRSEMNVSTLELGDSALYLCASSLVPGQEGSELFFGSGTQLSVL.

V is TRBV11-2 and J is TRBJ2-1; 7 nucleotides line up with TRBD1. Per germline, CDR1 SGHAT and CDR2 FQNNGV. The J segment lost 0 bases and the V segment lost 4 bases, leaving 9 bases of the junction unmatched. This CDR3 is 17 amino acids long. The CDR3 DNA reads as TGTGCCAGCAGCTCCCGACAGGGTGGGGGCTCCTACAATGAGCAGTTCTTC. Protein: CASSSRQGGGSYNEQFF.

This chain joins TRBV18 and TRBJ2-1; the match to TRBD2 covers 7 bases. CDR1 and CDR2 from the germline V gene are KGHSH and LQKENI. The CDR3 contains 15 residues. Losses at the gene ends were 2 bases for V and 2 bases for J; bases not matched to a gene: 3. The DNA of the CDR3 is TGTGCCAGCTCACCAACTAGCGCTACCTACAATGAGCAGTTCTTC. This gives the protein CASSPTSATYNEQFF. The whole variable domain, filled in from reference TRBV18 and TRBJ2-1, reads NAGVMQNPRHLVRRRGQEARLRCSPMKGHSHVYWYRQLPEEGLKFMVYLQKENIIDESGMPKERFSAEFPKEGPSILRIQQVVRGDSAAYFCASSPTSATYNEQFFGPGTRLTVL.

The chain couples TRBV18 to TRBJ2-3; 7 positions match TRBD1. The ends lost 0 bases at V and 4 bases at J; junction bases unmatched: 4. The CDR3 spans 15 residues. The germline V gene has CDR1 KGHSH and CDR2 LQKENI. CDR3 nucleotides: TGTGCCAGCTCACCACCGAACAGGGGTGCAGATACGCAGTATTTT. Translated: CASSPPNRGADTQYF.

The rearrangement links TRBV28 to TRBJ1-5; 9 nucleotides match TRBD1. CDR3 length: 15 residues. The junction had 7 bases not matched to a gene; V was cut back by 4 bases and J by 6 bases. Per the germline V gene, CDR1 is MDHEN and CDR2 is SYDVKM. The CDR3 region is CASSSTGGRFQPQHF. The CDR3, as DNA: TGTGCCAGCAGTTCTACAGGGGGCAGGTTTCAGCCCCAGCATTTT.

This clone was detected only once. The chain combines TRBV3-1 (or the pseudogene TRBV3-2) with TRBJ1-1; 8 bases agree with TRBD1. Trimming took 4 bases from V and 4 from J; bases not matched to a gene: 8. The CDR3 runs to 15 residues. The germline CDR1 and CDR2 sequences are LGHDT and YNNKEL (reference sequence). CDR3 region: CASSRWTGSTTEAFF. The CDR3 DNA follows: TGTGCCAGCAGCCGGTGGACAGGGTCGACCACTGAAGCTTTCTTT.

This CDR3 reads CASSDRTRGYNEQFF. DNA for the CDR3: TGTGCCAGCAGCGACCGGACTAGGGGATACAATGAGCAGTTCTTC. The V and J genes are TRBV11-2 and TRBJ2-1; the match to TRBD2 covers 7 bases. Per germline, CDR1 SGHAT and CDR2 FQNNGV. The CDR3 length is 15 residues. V gave up 5 bases and J gave up 4 bases; unmatched junction bases: 8.

This chain connects TRBV3-1 (or the pseudogene TRBV3-2) to TRBJ1-1; 9 bases agree with TRBD1. V dropped 4 bases and J dropped 7; count of bases not matched to a gene: 4. CDR3 length equals 13 residues. Germline lookup yields CDR1 LGHDT and CDR2 YNNKEL (reference sequence). The CDR3 loop is CASSPRDRDEAFF. DNA of the CDR3: TGTGCCAGCAGCCCTCGGGACAGGGATGAAGCTTTCTTT.

The gene calls are TRBV2 and TRBJ2-5; the D gene is possibly TRBD2 (5 bases). In germline, CDR1 is SNHLY, CDR2 FYNNEI. There are 14 residues in the CDR3. Trimming cost V 2 bases and J 5 bases, with 12 bases left between them. CDR3: CASSETSKVETQYF. Written as DNA, the CDR3 is TGTGCCAGCAGTGAAACTAGTAAAGTCGAGACCCAGTACTTC.

This chain connects TRBV6-6 to TRBJ2-1; 11 bases are a match to TRBD2. Germline lookup yields CDR1 MNHNY and CDR2 SVGAGI (reference sequence). V lost 7 bases, J lost 4 bases, and 3 bases stayed unmatched. The CDR3 is 14 residues long. The CDR3 sequence is CASKGTSGYNEQFF. CDR3 nucleotide sequence: TGTGCCAGCAAGGGGACTAGCGGATACAATGAGCAGTTCTTC.

The V and J genes are TRBV2 and TRBJ1-1; possible D gene TRBD1, 5 bases. Trimming took off 2 bases at V and 6 bases at J, with 10 bases between the two ends. The CDR3 length is 13 residues. Per the germline V gene, CDR1 is SNHLY and CDR2 is FYNNEI. The chain's CDR3 is CASSESGRAEAFF. Written as DNA, the CDR3 is TGTGCCAGCAGTGAATCAGGGAGGGCTGAAGCTTTCTTT.

This chain joins TRBV28 and TRBJ1-6; possible D gene TRBD1, 6 bases. Trimming stripped 2 bases from V and 9 bases from J, with 8 bases between. Germline values: CDR1 MDHEN, CDR2 SYDVKM. The CDR3 sequence is 13 residues long. Here the CDR3 reads CASSLNRVSPLHF. As DNA, the CDR3 is TGTGCCAGCAGTTTAAACAGGGTTTCACCCCTCCACTTT.

This chain links TRBV27 with TRBJ2-1; 8 bases are a match to TRBD2. The CDR3 length is 20 residues. Germline CDR1 reads MNHEY; CDR2 reads SMNVEV (reference sequence). With 3 bases clipped from V and 8 bases from J, the junction kept 24 bases outside the gene matches. CDR3 sequence: CASSFRVLGGQTGGRYEQFF. CDR3 nucleotide sequence: TGTGCCAGCAGTTTTCGGGTCCTCGGCGGGCAAACGGGAGGGAGGTATGAGCAGTTCTTC.

The genes are TRBV1 and TRBJ1-2. TRBV1 is noted as a pseudogene. The CDR3 consists of 15 residues. The CDR3 region is CTSSQVTRANYGYTF. In DNA form, the CDR3 reads TGCACCAGCAGCCAAGTTACTCGAGCTAACTATGGCTACACCTTC.

The J gene is TRBJ2-1, the V gene TRBV27; 14 nucleotides line up with TRBD2. CDR3 size: 16 residues. Germline V gives CDR1 MNHEY, CDR2 SMNVEV (reference sequence). V gave up 7 bases and J gave up 8 bases; unmatched junction bases: 10. The CDR3 DNA reads as TGTGCCAGCACCGGCCCGGGACTAGCGGGAGTGGATGAGCAGTTCTTC. It codes for CASTGPGLAGVDEQFF.

V is TRBV6-5 and J is TRBJ2-2; D call uncertain. In germline, CDR1 is MNHEY, CDR2 SVGAGI. The ends were cut back, 2 bases at V and 7 bases at J, with 14 bases in the middle. The CDR3 has 15 amino acids. The CDR3: CASSYGQAEYGELFF. CDR3 nucleotide sequence: TGTGCCAGCAGTTACGGGCAGGCGGAATACGGGGAGCTGTTTTTT.

The chain carries TRBV28 and TRBJ1-2; 9 bases align to TRBD1. The CDR3 runs to 13 residues. J gave up 4 bases and V 6 bases, and 3 bases lay outside the gene matches. Germline values: CDR1 MDHEN, CDR2 SYDVKM. CDR3 coding DNA: TGTGCCAGCAGCACGGGACAGGGCTATGGCTACACCTTC. Protein: CASSTGQGYGYTF.

The rearrangement uses TRBV7-9 and TRBJ1-2; D possibly corresponds to TRBD1 (5 bases). The CDR3 has 10 amino acids. Trimming left V 5 bases short and J 13 bases short, with 11 bases between. The germline V gene encodes CDR1 SEHNR and CDR2 FQNEAQ (reference sequence). CDR3 in amino acids: CASSPAGGTF. The DNA for the CDR3 is TGTGCCAGCAGCCCAGCGGGGGGCACCTTC.